These T cell receptor beta chains were read from a single sample in a study of blood T cell repertoires in COVID-19. Measured with immunoSEQ multiplex PCR; TCRdb has only the in-frame clones, and not every one. The table lists about 25,000 clones, 75% to 90% of them singletons. Sequenced: peripheral blood. Source of these receptors: a woman at least 80 years old with acute or convalescent COVID-19. Each CDR3 is given with its conserved first and last residue. Fields, in order: D gene, clone size, V gene, J gene, CDR3 DNA, CDR3 protein. D genes are given only for firm matches. Clone size is not always given. Where it is, it says once, few, many or a class for expanded clones.

D gene: TRBD2; clone size: few; V gene: TRBV6-2/TRBV6-3; J gene: TRBJ2-3; CDR3 DNA: TGTGCCAGCAGTGCGGGACTAGCGGCAGATACGCAGTATTTT; CDR3 protein: CASSAGLAADTQYF
D gene: .; clone size: few; V gene: TRBV25-1; J gene: TRBJ1-2; CDR3 DNA: TGTGCCAGCAGTCCCCGGGGGGGCGCTGGCTACACCTTC; CDR3 protein: CASSPRGGAGYTF
D gene: .; clone size: .; V gene: TRBV9; J gene: TRBJ2-2; CDR3 DNA: TGTGCCAGCAGCTCAACTACGAACACCGGGGAGCTGTTTTTT; CDR3 protein: CASSSTTNTGELFF
D gene: .; clone size: .; V gene: TRBV19; J gene: TRBJ2-1; CDR3 DNA: TGTGCCAGTAGGGAGTACGGCGCCTACAATGAGCAGTTCTTC; CDR3 protein: CASREYGAYNEQFF
D gene: TRBD1; clone size: few; V gene: TRBV9; J gene: TRBJ1-1; CDR3 DNA: TGTGCCAGCAGGAGACAGGGCTCGAACACTGAAGCTTTCTTT; CDR3 protein: CASRRQGSNTEAFF
D gene: TRBD1; clone size: .; V gene: TRBV5-4; J gene: TRBJ2-2; CDR3 DNA: TGTGCCAGCAGCCAAGGGACAGCTTCTAACACCGGGGAGCTGTTTTTT; CDR3 protein: CASSQGTASNTGELFF
D gene: .; clone size: .; V gene: TRBV5-4; J gene: TRBJ1-4; CDR3 DNA: TGTGCCAGCAGCTTGGAAGGCGGAACTAATGAAAAACTGTTTTTT; CDR3 protein: CASSLEGGTNEKLFF
D gene: TRBD2; clone size: .; V gene: TRBV7-2; J gene: TRBJ2-5; CDR3 DNA: TGTGCCAGCAGCTTAGTGGGACTAGCGTCCGGGGAGACCCAGTACTTC; CDR3 protein: CASSLVGLASGETQYF
D gene: TRBD1; clone size: .; V gene: TRBV3-1/TRBV3-2; J gene: TRBJ1-6; CDR3 DNA: TGTGCCAGCAGAGTAACCGCAGGGACAGGGAGTTATTCACCCCTCCACTTT; CDR3 protein: CASRVTAGTGSYSPLHF
D gene: .; clone size: .; V gene: TRBV7-9; J gene: TRBJ2-1; CDR3 DNA: TGTGCCAGCAGCTTAGCCCAGGCTGCCTACAATGAGCAGTTCTTC; CDR3 protein: CASSLAQAAYNEQFF
D gene: .; clone size: .; V gene: TRBV11-2; J gene: TRBJ1-1; CDR3 DNA: TGTGCCAGCAGCTTCGGGGGAGCTGAAGCTTTCTTT; CDR3 protein: CASSFGGAEAFF
D gene: .; clone size: once; V gene: TRBV5-1; J gene: TRBJ1-1; CDR3 DNA: TGCGCCGGACACCGGAAACAGGCGAACACTGAAGCTTTCTTT; CDR3 protein: CAGHRKQANTEAFF
D gene: .; clone size: once; V gene: TRBV4-1; J gene: TRBJ1-1; CDR3 DNA: TGCGCCAGCAGCCTACAGGGAGACACTGAAGCTTTCTTT; CDR3 protein: CASSLQGDTEAFF
D gene: TRBD2; clone size: .; V gene: TRBV18; J gene: TRBJ2-2; CDR3 DNA: TGTGCCAGCTCACTCAGGCAGACTAGCGGAGCCGGGGAGCTGTTTTTT; CDR3 protein: CASSLRQTSGAGELFF
D gene: .; clone size: .; V gene: TRBV5-1; J gene: TRBJ2-2; CDR3 DNA: TGCGCCAGCAGCTTGGCCAGGGCCAACACCGGGGAGCTGTTTTTT; CDR3 protein: CASSLARANTGELFF
D gene: .; clone size: .; V gene: TRBV6-2/TRBV6-3; J gene: TRBJ1-5; CDR3 DNA: TGTGCCAGCAGTCCCCGGGACAACTATCAGCCCCAGCATTTT; CDR3 protein: CASSPRDNYQPQHF
D gene: .; clone size: .; V gene: TRBV5-6; J gene: TRBJ2-3; CDR3 DNA: TGTGCCAGCAGCTTGCCCAACTCAGATACGCAGTATTTT; CDR3 protein: CASSLPNSDTQYF
D gene: .; clone size: .; V gene: TRBV6-1; J gene: TRBJ1-5; CDR3 DNA: TGTGCCAGCAGTGAAGATAGAGGTCTCGGCAACAATCAGCCCCAGCATTTT; CDR3 protein: CASSEDRGLGNNQPQHF
D gene: .; clone size: .; V gene: TRBV6-5; J gene: TRBJ2-7; CDR3 DNA: TGTGCCGTCCTCCGGGACACATTCTATGAGCAGTACTTC; CDR3 protein: CAVLRDTFYEQYF
D gene: .; clone size: .; V gene: TRBV5-1; J gene: TRBJ2-2; CDR3 DNA: TGCGCCAGCAGCTTGCGCGACCGGATAGCCTCCGGGGAGCTGTTTTTT; CDR3 protein: CASSLRDRIASGELFF
D gene: TRBD1; clone size: .; V gene: TRBV5-6; J gene: TRBJ1-2; CDR3 DNA: TGTGCCAGCAGCTTTGAACTTGGACAGGTGGAAAGTGGCTACACCTTC; CDR3 protein: CASSFELGQVESGYTF
D gene: .; clone size: .; V gene: TRBV9; J gene: TRBJ2-7; CDR3 DNA: TGTGCCAGCAGCACAGGACCGGACAGCCCTTACGAGCAGTACTTC; CDR3 protein: CASSTGPDSPYEQYF
D gene: TRBD1; clone size: .; V gene: TRBV5-4; J gene: TRBJ1-2; CDR3 DNA: TGTGCCAGCAGCCAAACAGGGGGCGGCGGTGGCTACACCTTC; CDR3 protein: CASSQTGGGGGYTF
D gene: .; clone size: .; V gene: TRBV30; J gene: TRBJ1-2; CDR3 DNA: TGTGCCTGGAGTGGGCGGTCGGGGGGCTACACCTTC; CDR3 protein: CAWSGRSGGYTF
D gene: .; clone size: many; V gene: TRBV2; J gene: TRBJ1-6; CDR3 DNA: TGTGCCAGCAGTGAAAGGGGTGATAATTCACCCCTCCACTTT; CDR3 protein: CASSERGDNSPLHF
D gene: .; clone size: .; V gene: TRBV2; J gene: TRBJ2-1; CDR3 DNA: TGTGCCAGCAGTGAAGAGGCGGCGGCCCATCATGAGCAGTTCTTC; CDR3 protein: CASSEEAAAHHEQFF
D gene: TRBD2; clone size: .; V gene: TRBV5-1; J gene: TRBJ2-3; CDR3 DNA: TGCGCCAGCAGCTTTACTAGCGGGGGAGGCACAGATACGCAGTATTTT; CDR3 protein: CASSFTSGGGTDTQYF
D gene: TRBD1; clone size: few; V gene: TRBV5-6; J gene: TRBJ1-1; CDR3 DNA: TGTGCCAGCAGCTGGGTGGACAGGGAAACTGAAGCTTTCTTT; CDR3 protein: CASSWVDRETEAFF
D gene: TRBD1; clone size: .; V gene: TRBV4-1; J gene: TRBJ1-1; CDR3 DNA: TGCGCCAGCAGCCAAGGGGGACAGGGGATGAACACTGAAGCTTTCTTT; CDR3 protein: CASSQGGQGMNTEAFF
D gene: .; clone size: .; V gene: TRBV19; J gene: TRBJ2-2; CDR3 DNA: TGTGCCAGTAGTCCTCCGGGGGTTGCGAACACCGGGGAGCTGTTTTTT; CDR3 protein: CASSPPGVANTGELFF
D gene: TRBD1; clone size: .; V gene: TRBV5-8; J gene: TRBJ1-1; CDR3 DNA: TGTGCCAGCAGCAAAGGGACAGGAGCGAACACTGAAGCTTTCTTT; CDR3 protein: CASSKGTGANTEAFF
D gene: .; clone size: .; V gene: TRBV6-2/TRBV6-3; J gene: TRBJ1-2; CDR3 DNA: TGTGCCAGCAGTAACATGGACAGTGGGAATAGGGGCTACACCTTC; CDR3 protein: CASSNMDSGNRGYTF
D gene: TRBD2; clone size: .; V gene: TRBV7-2; J gene: TRBJ2-2; CDR3 DNA: TGTGCCAGCAGCACTACTAGCGGGTGGACCGGGGAGCTGTTTTTT; CDR3 protein: CASSTTSGWTGELFF
D gene: TRBD1; clone size: .; V gene: TRBV7-8; J gene: TRBJ1-3; CDR3 DNA: TGTGCCAGCGCACAGGGGGCCTCTGGAAACACCATATATTTT; CDR3 protein: CASAQGASGNTIYF
D gene: TRBD2; clone size: .; V gene: TRBV7-3; J gene: TRBJ2-7; CDR3 DNA: TGTGCCAGCAGCCTTAGCGGGGACTACGAGCAGTACTTC; CDR3 protein: CASSLSGDYEQYF
D gene: TRBD1; clone size: .; V gene: TRBV5-1; J gene: TRBJ2-2; CDR3 DNA: TGCGCCAGCTCCGGGACAGCGAACACCGGGGAGCTGTTTTTT; CDR3 protein: CASSGTANTGELFF
D gene: TRBD1; clone size: .; V gene: TRBV3-1/TRBV3-2; J gene: TRBJ1-1; CDR3 DNA: TGTGCCAGCAGCCAAGGCGGGGCAGGGGGCGCGAGTCCAGCTTTCTTT; CDR3 protein: CASSQGGAGGASPAFF
D gene: .; clone size: .; V gene: TRBV11-1; J gene: TRBJ2-2; CDR3 DNA: TGTGCCAGCAGCTTAGTCCCTAGCGAGGCCGGGGAGCTGTTTTTT; CDR3 protein: CASSLVPSEAGELFF
D gene: TRBD2; clone size: .; V gene: TRBV5-1; J gene: TRBJ2-7; CDR3 DNA: TGCGCCAGCAGCTGGGCTAGCGGGGGGACCTACGAGCAGTACTTC; CDR3 protein: CASSWASGGTYEQYF
D gene: .; clone size: once; V gene: TRBV19; J gene: TRBJ1-6; CDR3 DNA: TGTGCCAGTAGTAGGGCGGAGGTGGATGGTTCACCCCTCCACTTT; CDR3 protein: CASSRAEVDGSPLHF
D gene: TRBD2; clone size: .; V gene: TRBV6-5; J gene: TRBJ2-4; CDR3 DNA: TGTGCCAGCAGTTCGGAGGGAGGGGATATTCAGTACTTC; CDR3 protein: CASSSEGGDIQYF
D gene: .; clone size: .; V gene: TRBV3-1/TRBV3-2; J gene: TRBJ1-2; CDR3 DNA: TGTGCCAGCAGCCAAGAGGGCCAGCTTAGGGGCTACACCTTC; CDR3 protein: CASSQEGQLRGYTF
D gene: TRBD1; clone size: .; V gene: TRBV19; J gene: TRBJ1-1; CDR3 DNA: TGTGCCAGTACCGACAGGGGGCGGACTGAAGCTTTCTTT; CDR3 protein: CASTDRGRTEAFF